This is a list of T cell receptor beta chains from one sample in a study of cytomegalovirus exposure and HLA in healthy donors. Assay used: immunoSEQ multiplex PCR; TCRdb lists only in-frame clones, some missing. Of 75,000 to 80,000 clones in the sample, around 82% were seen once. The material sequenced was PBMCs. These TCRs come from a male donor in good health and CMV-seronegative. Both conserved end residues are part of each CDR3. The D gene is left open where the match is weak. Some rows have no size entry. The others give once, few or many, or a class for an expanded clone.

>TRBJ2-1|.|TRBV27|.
TGTGCCAGCAGTAACGATCAGGGGCACAATGAGCAGTTCTTC
CASSNDQGHNEQFF
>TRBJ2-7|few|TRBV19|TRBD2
TGTGCCAGTAGCACAAGCGGGGGGGCGACCTACGAGCAGTACTTC
CASSTSGGATYEQYF
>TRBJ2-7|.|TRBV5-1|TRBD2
TGCGCCAGCAGCTTCTCCCAGGGGCTAGCGGGAGGGCCCTCGGGGTACGAGCAGTACTTC
CASSFSQGLAGGPSGYEQYF
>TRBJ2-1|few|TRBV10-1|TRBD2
TGCGCCAGCAGTGGGACTAGCGGGAGGAATGAGCAGTTCTTC
CASSGTSGRNEQFF
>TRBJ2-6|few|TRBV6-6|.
TGTGCCAGCAGTTACACGCTAACTACTGGGGCCAACGTCCTGACTTTC
CASSYTLTTGANVLTF
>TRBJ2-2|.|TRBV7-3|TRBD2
TGTTCCAGCAGCTTAGGACTAGCGGGAGGTACCGGGGAGCTGTTTTTT
CSSSLGLAGGTGELFF
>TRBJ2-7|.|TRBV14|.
TGTGCCAGCAGCCAAAAAACTATAGGACTGTCCTACGAGCAGTACTTC
CASSQKTIGLSYEQYF
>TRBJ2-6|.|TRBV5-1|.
TGCGCCAGCAGCTTGGCCCCCGGACTCTCTGGGGCCAACGTCCTGACTTTC
CASSLAPGLSGANVLTF
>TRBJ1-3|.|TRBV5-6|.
TGTGCCAGCAGCTTCGGGGGACGGCCGAGCTCTGGAAACACCATATATTTT
CASSFGGRPSSGNTIYF
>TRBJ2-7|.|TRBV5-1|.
TGCGCCAGCAGCTTCCGTGGAGAACCCTACGAGCAGTACTTC
CASSFRGEPYEQYF
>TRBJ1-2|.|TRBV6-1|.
TGTGCCAGCAGTGTAGACAGGTTTATTGGCTACACCTTC
CASSVDRFIGYTF
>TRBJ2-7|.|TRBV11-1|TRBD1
TGTGCCAGCAGCTTATGGGGACAGGACTTCTCCTACGAGCAGTACTTC
CASSLWGQDFSYEQYF
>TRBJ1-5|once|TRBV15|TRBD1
TGTGCCACCAGCAGAGCGGGACAGGGCAATCAGCCCCAGCATTTT
CATSRAGQGNQPQHF
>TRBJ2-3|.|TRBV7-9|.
TGTGCCAGCAGCTTAGTCGGCGGGGGCCTAAGCACAGATACGCAGTATTTT
CASSLVGGGLSTDTQYF
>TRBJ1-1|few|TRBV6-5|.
TGTGCCAGCAGTTTCCACAGGGATAACACTGAAGCTTTCTTT
CASSFHRDNTEAFF
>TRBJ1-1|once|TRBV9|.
TGTGCCAGCAGCGTAGGTGGGGAGGGGAACACTGAAGCTTTCTTT
CASSVGGEGNTEAFF
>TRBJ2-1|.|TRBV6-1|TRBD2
TGTGCCAGCAGTGAAAGGACTAGCGGGCTCTTTCCGGGACCCCGAGAGCAGTTCTTC
CASSERTSGLFPGPREQFF
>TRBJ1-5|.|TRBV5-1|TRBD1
TGCGCCGGCAGCTTGGGAACAGGGGCGTATCAGCCCCAGCATTTT
CAGSLGTGAYQPQHF